These 22 T cell receptor beta chains were sequenced from one sample in a study of cytomegalovirus exposure and HLA in healthy donors. Vbeta (60) and Jbeta (13) primers were used in the PCR. Only in-frame clones appear in the TCRdb table, and some are missing; sequencing was by immunoSEQ multiplex PCR. The profile covers over 150,000 clones, with 70% to 90% appearing a single time and roughly 5.3% taken by the ten largest. The source material was PBMCs. These TCRs come from a woman aged 40-49 years in good health and CMV-seropositive.

V usage is TRBV5-1 and J usage is TRBJ2-1, with 9 bases that match TRBD1. The germline V gene has CDR1 SGHRS and CDR2 YFSETQ. The V segment lost 6 bases and the J segment 8 bases; nucleotides outside the gene matches: 3. The CDR3 runs to 12 residues. The CDR3 loop reads CASTTGGDEQFF. CDR3 DNA sequence: TGCGCCAGCACTACAGGGGGCGATGAGCAGTTCTTC.

The chain combines TRBV28 with TRBJ2-7; 9 positions match TRBD1. The CDR3 runs to 18 residues. Looked up from germline, CDR1 is MDHEN and CDR2 is SYDVKM. V was clipped by 5 bases and J by 3 bases; unmatched bases: 17. The CDR3, as DNA: TGTGCCAGCAGTGCCCGCGCGCTAGTCCGGGACAGGGTCTACGAGCAGTACTTC. Translating gives CASSARALVRDRVYEQYF.

This clone was seen more than once but under ten times. Germline is not matched at one junction end, which may reflect a read error. The V gene is TRBV5-6, the J gene TRBJ1-4; TRBD1 matches at 9 bases. Germline loops: CDR1 SGHDT, CDR2 YYEEEE. The CDR3 is made up of 12 amino acids. The CDR3 spells CASSLGGQGGTF. The CDR3 coding sequence is TGTGCCAGCAGCTTGGGGGGACAGGGAGGAACATTT. Variable domain in full (rest from reference TRBV5-6 and TRBJ1-4): DAGVTQSPTHLIKTRGQQVTLRCSPKSGHDTVSWYQQALGQGPQFIFQYYEEEERQRGNFPDRFSGHQFPNYSSELNVNALLLGDSALYLCASSLGGQGGTFGSGTQLSVL.

The V gene is TRBV27, the J gene TRBJ1-4, with D maybe TRBD1 (5 bases). The CDR3 is 13 amino acids. Germline V gene data show CDR1 as MNHEY and CDR2 as SMNVEV (reference sequence). The V and J ends lost 3 bases and 10 bases respectively, with 12 bases between them. As DNA, the CDR3 is TGTGCCAGCAGTTTGCGGGGGGATGGAAAACTGTTTTTT. The encoded protein is CASSLRGDGKLFF. Combining the CDR3 with reference TRBV27 and TRBJ1-4 gives the whole variable domain EAQVTQNPRYLITVTGKKLTVTCSQNMNHEYMSWYRQDPGLGLRQIYYSMNVEVTDKGDVPEGYKVSRKEKRNFPLILESPSPNQTSLYFCASSLRGDGKLFFGSGTQLSVL.

This clone was seen more than once but under ten times. This chain links TRBV19 with TRBJ1-5; perhaps TRBD1 as D (6 bases). The CDR3 sequence is 16 residues long. Trimming left V 1 base short and J 0 bases short, with 10 bases between. Germline V gives CDR1 LNHDA, CDR2 SQIVND (reference sequence). CDR3 sequence (DNA): TGTGCCAGTAGTATAGTGGACAGTTATAGCAATCAGCCCCAGCATTTT. Protein product: CASSIVDSYSNQPQHF. Full variable domain (outside the CDR3, taken from reference TRBV19 and TRBJ1-5): DGGITQSPKYLFRKEGQNVTLSCEQNLNHDAMYWYRQDPGQGLRLIYYSQIVNDFQKGDIAEGYSVSREKKESFPLTVTSAQKNPTAFYLCASSIVDSYSNQPQHFGDGTRLSIL.

The chain combines TRBV2 with TRBJ2-6, with 11 nucleotides matching TRBD1. Germline CDR1 reads SNHLY; CDR2 reads FYNNEI. CDR3 size: 17 residues. V gave up 6 bases and J gave up 2 bases; unmatched junction bases: 6. The CDR3 spells CASRPGQGGPGANVLTF. In DNA form, the CDR3 reads TGTGCCAGCAGGCCGGGACAGGGGGGCCCTGGGGCCAACGTCCTGACTTTC.

V gene TRBV9 combines with J gene TRBJ2-3; 10 bases map to TRBD2. The CDR3 loop spans 20 amino acids. Germline V gene data show CDR1 as SGDLS and CDR2 as YYNGEE. Losses at the gene ends were 3 bases for V and 3 bases for J; bases not matched to a gene: 19. CDR3 region: CASSERGLAGDVLVTDTQYF. The CDR3 coding sequence is TGTGCCAGCAGCGAAAGAGGGCTAGCGGGAGATGTTTTGGTGACAGATACGCAGTATTTT.

The table lists this clone with a count of one. V usage is TRBV6-1 and J usage is TRBJ2-1; possible D gene TRBD1, 5 bases. Germline loops: CDR1 MNHNS, CDR2 SASEGT. V gave up 9 bases and J gave up 12 bases, with 18 bases separating them. The CDR3 consists of 12 residues. The CDR3 reads CASKGESRRQFF. The CDR3 DNA sequence: TGTGCCAGTAAAGGGGAATCCCGTAGGCAGTTCTTC.

The rearrangement joins TRBV4-1 to TRBJ2-3, with D possibly TRBD2 on 6 matching bases. The CDR3 runs to 17 residues. Germline CDR1 is MGHRA and CDR2 is YSYEKL. The V and J ends lost 0 bases and 2 bases respectively, with 15 bases between them. CDR3 DNA: TGCGCCAGCAGCCAAGATCGAGATAGCGGATTCACAGATACGCAGTATTTT. Residues: CASSQDRDSGFTDTQYF.

V gene TRBV30 combines with J gene TRBJ2-7; 9 nucleotides match TRBD2. V lost 0 bases to trimming and J lost 2 bases; unmatched junction nucleotides: 2. The CDR3 has 14 amino acids. Germline V gene sequence: CDR1 GTSNPN, CDR2 SVGIG (reference sequence). The CDR3 sequence: CAWSVPSGAYEQYF. CDR3 nucleotides: TGTGCCTGGAGTGTTCCTAGCGGGGCCTACGAGCAGTACTTC.

V and J are TRBV11-2 and TRBJ2-1; 11 bases fit TRBD2. This CDR3 is built from 17 residues. V shed 5 bases, J shed 4 bases, and the junction held 10 bases outside the gene matches. Per germline, CDR1 SGHAT and CDR2 FQNNGV. As DNA, the CDR3 is TGTGCCAGCAGCCCCCACCTGACTAGCGGGACGTACAATGAGCAGTTCTTC. Residues: CASSPHLTSGTYNEQFF. Together with reference TRBV11-2 and TRBJ2-1, the CDR3 gives the full variable domain: EAGVAQSPRYKIIEKRQSVAFWCNPISGHATLYWYQQILGQGPKLLIQFQNNGVVDDSQLPKDRFSAERLKGVDSTLKIQPAKLEDSAVYLCASSPHLTSGTYNEQFFGPGTRLTVL.

V is TRBV9 and J is TRBJ1-2; D remains unclear. Between the trimmed V and J ends, which lost 0 bases and 7 bases, there was a span of 10 bases. The CDR3 runs to 13 residues. Germline CDR1 SGDLS, CDR2 YYNGEE. The CDR3 here is CASSVGAGSGYTF. The CDR3 region has the DNA TGTGCCAGCAGCGTAGGAGCGGGGAGTGGCTACACCTTC.

The chain has TRBV6-1 and TRBJ1-5; D possibly corresponds to TRBD1 (5 bases). V was trimmed by 4 bases and J by 1 base, leaving 14 bases between them. This CDR3 region has 16 residues. Germline CDR1 and CDR2: MNHNS and SASEGT. The CDR3: CASSGGGKRSNQPQHF. CDR3 DNA sequence: TGTGCCAGCAGTGGGGGGGGAAAACGAAGCAATCAGCCCCAGCATTTT.

The rearrangement links TRBV6-8 to TRBJ2-5; D is unresolved. V dropped 6 bases and J dropped 4 bases, with 3 bases sitting between them. This CDR3 contains 10 residues. Germline assignment: CDR1 MNHGY and CDR2 SAAAGT. CDR3 coding DNA: TGTGCCAGCAGGAGAGAGACCCAGTACTTC. This encodes CASRRETQYF.

The chain carries TRBV19 and TRBJ1-1, with D hard to call. Germline values: CDR1 LNHDA, CDR2 SQIVND (reference sequence). V was trimmed by 1 base and J by 2 bases, leaving 17 bases between them. The CDR3 contains 17 residues. CDR3 in amino acids: CASSIATRRLLNTEAFF. DNA of the CDR3: TGTGCCAGTAGTATAGCGACTCGGCGCCTACTCAACACTGAAGCTTTCTTT. The entire variable domain, with the rest obtained from reference TRBV19 and TRBJ1-1, is as follows: DGGITQSPKYLFRKEGQNVTLSCEQNLNHDAMYWYRQDPGQGLRLIYYSQIVNDFQKGDIAEGYSVSREKKESFPLTVTSAQKNPTAFYLCASSIATRRLLNTEAFFGQGTRLTVV.

The V and J genes are TRBV11-2 and TRBJ2-2, with no clear D. The ends were cut back, 3 bases at V and 6 bases at J, with 8 bases in the middle. CDR3 length: 13 residues. Germline-derived CDR1 and CDR2 are SGHAT and FQNNGV. CDR3 in amino acids: CASSFHSSGELFF. DNA for the CDR3: TGTGCCAGCAGCTTTCACAGCTCCGGGGAGCTGTTTTTT.

This chain connects TRBV6-5 to TRBJ1-3; no reliable D call. This CDR3 has 16 residues. The V gene lost 0 bases and the J gene lost 0 bases, with 9 bases spanning the gap. CDR1 and CDR2 (germline): MNHEY, SVGAGI. CDR3 in DNA: TGTGCCAGCAGTTACTCGAGGGAAAACTCTGGAAACACCATATATTTT. This encodes CASSYSRENSGNTIYF.

The chain is built from TRBV18 and TRBJ2-1; D unresolved. The CDR3 runs 15 residues. Germline V CDR1 and CDR2: KGHSH, LQKENI. Trimming left V 6 bases short and J 4 bases short, with 16 bases between. The CDR3 sequence is CASSSSVLEYNEQFF. CDR3 nucleotide sequence: TGTGCCAGCTCCTCATCGGTCCTAGAATACAATGAGCAGTTCTTC.

The V call is TRBV28, the J call TRBJ1-4; TRBD1 might be the D (6 bases). Per the germline V gene, CDR1 is MDHEN and CDR2 is SYDVKM. There are 15 residues in the CDR3. V was cut by 6 bases and J by 4 bases, with 15 bases left in between. The CDR3, as DNA: TGTGCCAGCAGCATGACAGGCTGGGATAATGAAAAACTGTTTTTT. It encodes CASSMTGWDNEKLFF.

V and J are TRBV7-6 and TRBJ2-7, with 10 bases matching TRBD1. The germline V gene has CDR1 SGHVS and CDR2 FNYEAQ. The length of the CDR3 is 17 residues. V shed 1 base and J 3 bases; nucleotides not matched to a gene: 9. The CDR3 nucleotides are TGTGCCAGCAGCTTAGTCCGACAGGGGGCAGGGGTCTACGAGCAGTACTTC. It yields the protein CASSLVRQGAGVYEQYF.

J is TRBJ2-2 and V is TRBV6-5, with a tentative D call TRBD1 (6 bases). V was trimmed by 6 bases and J by 3 bases, leaving 11 bases between them. CDR1 MNHEY and CDR2 SVGAGI come from the germline V gene. The CDR3 runs to 14 residues. The CDR3 is CASSRHRDTGELFF. In DNA, the CDR3 is TGTGCCAGCAGCAGACACAGGGACACCGGGGAGCTGTTTTTT.

The V call is TRBV19, the J call TRBJ2-1; 8 bases agree with TRBD2. Germline loops: CDR1 LNHDA, CDR2 SQIVND (reference sequence). Trimming cost V 8 bases and J 5 bases; bases outside gene matches: 11. CDR3 size: 15 residues. Here the CDR3 DNA reads TGTGCCAGTGGCCCCAGCGGGAGAAAACACAATGAGCAGTTCTTC. It yields the protein CASGPSGRKHNEQFF.